The 8 T cell receptor beta chains given below trace back to one sample, sequenced in a study of cytomegalovirus exposure and HLA in healthy donors. The PCR made use of 60 Vbeta and 13 Jbeta primers. Here immunoSEQ multiplex PCR was the method, and the copy in TCRdb shows in-frame clones only, minus some. Of around 170,000 clones listed, approximately 80% are singletons. Sequencing input: PBMCs. The receptors derive from a woman aged 50 to 60 in good health and CMV-seronegative.

This rearrangement joins TRBV4-2 to TRBJ2-1, with 16 bases fitting TRBD2. The CDR3 spans 16 residues. The V gene's germline CDR1 is LGHNA and CDR2 YNFKEQ. With V trimmed by 2 bases and J by 7 bases, 2 bases remained unmatched. CDR3 bases: TGTGCCAGCAGCCAACCGGGACTAGCGGGGGGGAATGAGCAGTTCTTC. Amino acids: CASSQPGLAGGNEQFF.

The chain recombines TRBV28 with TRBJ1-6, with D perhaps matching TRBD1 (5 bases). The CDR3 covers 15 residues. V shed 5 bases and J shed 9 bases, with 17 bases lying between them. Germline values: CDR1 MDHEN, CDR2 SYDVKM. The CDR3 here is CASSPPGGGLSPLHF. The DNA of the CDR3 is TGTGCCAGCAGTCCCCCTGGCGGGGGTCTTTCACCCCTCCACTTT.

This clone has just a few counts. The rearrangement uses TRBV13 and TRBJ2-1, with a possible D match to TRBD2 (5 bases). Trimming took 2 bases from V and 10 from J, leaving 6 bases between them. CDR3 length: 11 amino acids. Germline V gene sequence: CDR1 PRHDT, CDR2 FYEKMQ (reference sequence). In DNA, the CDR3 is TGTGCCAGCAGCTTACGGGAAGAGCAGTTCTTC. Its protein is CASSLREEQFF. Together with reference TRBV13 and TRBJ2-1, the CDR3 gives the full variable domain: AAGVIQSPRHLIKEKRETATLKCYPIPRHDTVYWYQQGPGQDPQFLISFYEKMQSDKGSIPDRFSAQQFSDYHSELNMSSLELGDSALYFCASSLREEQFFGPGTRLTVL.

CDR3 DNA sequence: TGTGCCAGCAGGTTGGACAGGGGGCGTGTAAGCAATCAGCCCCAGCATTTT. Amino acid sequence: CASRLDRGRVSNQPQHF. The rearrangement joins TRBV28 to TRBJ1-5, with 11 bases that match TRBD1. Unmatched junction bases numbered 8, after V lost 6 bases and J lost 1 base. Germline V gene lookup returns CDR1 MDHEN and CDR2 SYDVKM. The CDR3 contains 17 residues. The variable domain in full, completed from reference TRBV28 and TRBJ1-5, reads DVKVTQSSRYLVKRTGEKVFLECVQDMDHENMFWYRQDPGLGLRLIYFSYDVKMKEKGDIPEGYSVSREKKERFSLILESASTNQTSMYLCASRLDRGRVSNQPQHFGDGTRLSIL.

This chain joins TRBV5-4 and TRBJ2-5; D call uncertain. The DNA end is a closer match to TRBJ2-7, so the J assignment may be wrong. The length of the CDR3 is 13 residues. Germline V gives CDR1 SGHNT, CDR2 YYREEE (reference sequence). Written as DNA, the CDR3 is TGTGCCAGCAGCCCCGCGGTAAGCTACGAGCAGTACTTC. Its translation is CASSPAVSYEQYF.

This chain joins TRBV6-1 and TRBJ2-3; 7 nucleotides line up with TRBD2. Per the germline V gene, CDR1 is MNHNS and CDR2 is SASEGT. The ends lost 2 bases at V and 15 bases at J; junction bases unmatched: 14. CDR3 size: 14 residues. CDR3 nucleotides: TGTGCCAGCAGTGAATGGGAGGGGTCCGACTACGATTATTTT. As protein: CASSEWEGSDYDYF.

The J gene is TRBJ2-5, the V gene TRBV4-1; the match to TRBD2 covers 9 bases. From germline, CDR1 is MGHRA and CDR2 YSYEKL. Germline trimming cut 3 bases from V and 6 bases from J; bases unmatched to any gene: 11. This CDR3 has 16 residues. The CDR3 region is CASSQGLAFTGKTQYF. For the CDR3, the DNA is TGCGCCAGCAGCCAGGGACTAGCATTTACTGGAAAGACCCAGTACTTC.

The V gene is TRBV4-3, the J gene TRBJ2-4, with TRBD2 as a possible D gene (5 bases). Germline V gene data show CDR1 as LGHNA and CDR2 as YSLEER. The length of the CDR3 is 17 residues. V was clipped by 0 bases and J by 0 bases, with 12 bases between them. The CDR3 nucleotides are TGCGCCAGCAGCCAAGATCTAGGAGGATTAGCCAAAAACATTCAGTACTTC. It is translated as CASSQDLGGLAKNIQYF.